The clone carrying this T cell receptor beta chain has just a few counts. Its antigen is not identified. The data belong to a study of T-cell memory formation after mild COVID-19. Study-wide context: There were largely donor-specific TCR clusters.

Whole-study results and caveats: Some clones that responded turned up in pre-infection memory, which suggests that cross-reactive memory joined in.

Germline values: CDR1 KGHSH, CDR2 LQKENI. This CDR3 comprises 15 residues. V shed 3 bases, J shed 3 bases, and the junction held 8 bases outside the gene matches. Researchers used 5'RACE with constant-segment primers to make TCR alpha and TCR beta cDNA libraries that carry sample barcodes and UMIs. TCRdb re-called the 5' RACE reads through MiXCR, storing one row per CDR3 protein. Of about 180,000 distinct CDR3 sequences in the sample, approximately 17% were seen once. The sequencing input was PBMCs or a T cell subset sorted from them (not recorded which). The rearrangement links TRBV18 to TRBJ2-7, with 7 bases identical to TRBD2. The source of this sequence is a man between 18 and 29 years old who had mild COVID-19 (a few samples of this study predate the infection). Cell type and time point are not known. CDR3 amino acids: CASSPREAYRYEQYF. The CDR3 DNA sequence: TGTGCCAGCTCACCTCGGGAGGCCTACCGCTACGAGCAGTACTTC.